This T cell receptor (beta chain) was captured in a study of T cell changes during pregnancy in multiple sclerosis. Germline lookup yields CDR1 MRHNA and CDR2 SNTAGT. The CDR3 has 15 amino acids. V lost 5 bases to trimming and J lost 2 bases; unmatched junction nucleotides: 7. Only in-frame clones appear in the TCRdb table, and some are missing; sequencing was by immunoSEQ multiplex PCR. The sample has around 25,000 clones, over 85% seen once. This TCR was sampled from a female donor in good health, enrolled as a control in a pregnancy study. The J gene is TRBJ2-3, the V gene TRBV6-4; 7 bases fit TRBD2. The sequencing here drew on CD8+ T cells from peripheral blood mononuclear cells, taken in the third trimester of pregnancy. The CDR3 here is CASSKTSHHTDTQYF. The CDR3 DNA sequence: TGTGCCAGCAGTAAGACTAGCCATCACACAGATACGCAGTATTTT.